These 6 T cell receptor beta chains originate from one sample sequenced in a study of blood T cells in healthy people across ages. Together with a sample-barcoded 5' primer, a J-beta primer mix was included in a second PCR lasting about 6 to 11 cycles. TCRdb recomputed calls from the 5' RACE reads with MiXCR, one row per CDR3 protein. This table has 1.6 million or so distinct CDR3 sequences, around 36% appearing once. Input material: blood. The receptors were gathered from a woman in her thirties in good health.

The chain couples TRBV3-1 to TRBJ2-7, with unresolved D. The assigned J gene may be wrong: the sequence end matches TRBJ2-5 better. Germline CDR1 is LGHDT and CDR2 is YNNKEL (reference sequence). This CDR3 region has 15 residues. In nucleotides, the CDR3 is TGTGCCAGCAGCCGGGAACCCGGGCCCAGGGAGACCCAGTACTTC. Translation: CASSREPGPRETQYF.

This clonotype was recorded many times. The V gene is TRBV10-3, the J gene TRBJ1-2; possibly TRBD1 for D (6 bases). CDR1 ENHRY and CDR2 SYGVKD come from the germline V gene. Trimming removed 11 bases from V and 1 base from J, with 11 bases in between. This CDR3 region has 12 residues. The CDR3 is CASGQINYGYTF. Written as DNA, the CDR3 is TGTGCCTCAGGACAGATTAACTATGGCTACACCTTC.

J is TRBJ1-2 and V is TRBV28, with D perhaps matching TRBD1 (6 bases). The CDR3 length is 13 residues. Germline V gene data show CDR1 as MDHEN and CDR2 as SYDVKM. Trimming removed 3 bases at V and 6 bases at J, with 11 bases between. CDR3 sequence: CASSFQQGNGYTF. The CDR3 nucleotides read TGTGCCAGCAGTTTTCAACAGGGTAATGGCTACACCTTC.

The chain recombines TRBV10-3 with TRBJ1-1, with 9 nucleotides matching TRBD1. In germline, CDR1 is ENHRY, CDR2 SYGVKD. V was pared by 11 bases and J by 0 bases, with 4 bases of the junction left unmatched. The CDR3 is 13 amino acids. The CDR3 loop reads CAGRTGVNTEAFF. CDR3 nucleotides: TGTGCCGGCCGGACAGGGGTGAACACTGAAGCTTTCTTT.

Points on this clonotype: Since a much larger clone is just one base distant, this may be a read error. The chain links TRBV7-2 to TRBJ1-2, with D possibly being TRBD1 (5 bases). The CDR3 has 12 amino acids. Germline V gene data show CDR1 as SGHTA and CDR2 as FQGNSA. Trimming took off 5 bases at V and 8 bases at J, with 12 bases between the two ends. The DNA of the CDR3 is TGTGCCAGCAGCCCCATCCGACAGGGCTACACCTTC. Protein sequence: CASSPIRQGYTF.

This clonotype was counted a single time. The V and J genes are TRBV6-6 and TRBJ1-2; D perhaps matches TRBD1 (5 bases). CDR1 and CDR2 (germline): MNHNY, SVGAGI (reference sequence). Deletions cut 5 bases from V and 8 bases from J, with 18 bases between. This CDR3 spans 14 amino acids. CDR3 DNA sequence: TGTGCCAGCAGTCTAAGCTCCAGGGAAGGAGGCTACACCTTC. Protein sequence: CASSLSSREGGYTF.